The text below deals with one T cell receptor (beta chain). Its matching antigen is unknown. The V and J ends lost 4 bases and 5 bases, in that order; junction bases with no gene match: 8. CDR1 is KGHSH, CDR2 LQKENI, per germline. The CDR3 is 15 amino acids. These data belong to a study of T cells in localized non-small cell lung cancer. General study points: Paired adjacent lung recovered a median approximately 57 of the top 100 tumor clones. Greater T cell density in blood accompanied longer overall survival. Tumor showed lower T cell clonality than uninvolved adjacent lung, where it was highest.

Profiling relied on immunoSEQ multiplex PCR, and the TCRdb table lists in-frame clones only, not all of them. The sample gives roughly 38,000 clones, roughly 89% of which show up once; around 5.6% is in the top ten. Sample: peripheral blood mononuclear cells, taken before any cancer treatment. This TCR came from a male donor at least 60 years old with stage II lung adenocarcinoma. The chain links TRBV18 to TRBJ2-7; 10 positions agree with TRBD1. The CDR3 protein is CASSLAGQGTHEQYF. The CDR3 coding sequence is TGTGCCAGCTCACTAGCGGGACAGGGGACCCACGAGCAGTACTTC.